The 9 T cell receptor beta chains below all came from one sample that was sequenced in a study of cytomegalovirus exposure and HLA in healthy donors. 13 Jbeta primers and 60 Vbeta primers were used for the PCR. The protocol was immunoSEQ multiplex PCR, while the TCRdb copy is restricted to in-frame clones and leaves out a portion. The profile shows approximately 190,000 clones, about 86% of them singletons. The specimen sequenced was PBMCs. Receptors were obtained from a woman aged 18-30 years in good health and CMV-seropositive.

The genes are TRBV7-9 and TRBJ2-2, with a tentative D call TRBD1 (5 bases). The CDR3 is 15 residues long. Germline V gives CDR1 SEHNR, CDR2 FQNEAQ (reference sequence). V lost 5 bases to trimming and J lost 0 bases, with 10 bases between them. CDR3 region: CASSPQGANTGELFF. In DNA form, the CDR3 reads TGTGCCAGCAGCCCCCAGGGCGCGAACACCGGGGAGCTGTTTTTT. Variable domain in full (rest from reference TRBV7-9 and TRBJ2-2): DTGVSQNPRHKITKRGQNVTFRCDPISEHNRLYWYRQTLGQGPEFLTYFQNEAQLEKSRLLSDRFSAERPKGSFSTLEIQRTEQGDSAMYLCASSPQGANTGELFFGEGSRLTVL.

In the case of this clone: Relative to the germline gene, one junction end is altered; a read error may explain this. The chain recombines TRBV27 with TRBJ2-1; 11 nucleotides match TRBD2. This CDR3 region has 15 residues. The germline CDR1 and CDR2 sequences are MNHEY and SMNVEV (reference sequence). The CDR3 bases are TGTGCCAGCAGTGTATCCGGGACTAGCGGCAATGAGCAGTTCTTC. Its translation: CASSVSGTSGNEQFF.

A remark on this clone: Germline and junction disagree at one end, which may indicate a read error. This CDR3 is also generated by other DNA sequences in the sample. The J gene is TRBJ1-1, the V gene TRBV28; perhaps TRBD1 as D (6 bases). The V gene's germline CDR1 is MDHEN and CDR2 SYDVKM. This CDR3 region has 14 residues. The CDR3 here is CASSLLQGDTEAFF. Here the CDR3 DNA reads TGTGCCAGCAGTTTACTACAGGGTGACACTGAGGCTTTCTTT. The whole variable domain, remainder taken from reference TRBV28 and TRBJ1-1, is DVKVTQSSRYLVKRTGEKVFLECVQDMDHENMFWYRQDPGLGLRLIYFSYDVKMKEKGDIPEGYSVSREKKERFSLILESASTNQTSMYLCASSLLQGDTEAFFGQGTRLTVV.

A word on this clone: Mismatch with germline at one junction end may stem from a read error. The chain uses TRBV7-9 and TRBJ1-1, with D hard to call. Looked up from germline, CDR1 is SEHNR and CDR2 is FQNEAQ (reference sequence). The CDR3 loop spans 12 amino acids. CDR3 sequence (DNA): TGTTCCAGCATTACGGGAGGGACTGAAGCTTTCTTT. It yields the protein CSSITGGTEAFF.

The chain combines TRBV7-2 with TRBJ2-6, with a tentative D call TRBD2 (6 bases). The germline CDR1 and CDR2 sequences are SGHTA and FQGNSA. Deletions cut 5 bases from V and 0 bases from J, with 14 bases between. The CDR3 consists of 17 residues. The CDR3 nucleotides read TGTGCCAGCAGCCCAAGACTAGGGATCTCTGGGGCCAACGTCCTGACTTTC. It codes for CASSPRLGISGANVLTF.

The chain links TRBV6-5 to TRBJ1-2, with D possibly TRBD1 on 5 matching bases. CDR3 length: 13 residues. Between the trimmed V and J ends, which lost 2 bases and 3 bases, there was a span of 7 bases. Germline V gives CDR1 MNHEY, CDR2 SVGAGI. The CDR3 spells CASSYAGYYGYTF. The CDR3 bases are TGTGCCAGCAGTTACGCAGGGTACTATGGCTACACCTTC.

This sequence joins TRBV6-4 and TRBJ2-2, with TRBD1 as a possible D gene (5 bases). Per germline, CDR1 MRHNA and CDR2 SNTAGT. The V end was cut by 6 bases, the J end by 1 base, with 15 bases between. The CDR3 length is 16 residues. CDR3 DNA: TGTGCCAGCAGCCCACTAAGGGGCGGGAACACCGGGGAGCTGTTTTTT. Translation: CASSPLRGGNTGELFF.

J is TRBJ2-3 and V is TRBV5-1, with D maybe TRBD2 (5 bases). Germline values: CDR1 SGHRS, CDR2 YFSETQ. The V end was cut by 4 bases, the J end by 3 bases, with 12 bases between. This CDR3 comprises 14 residues. The CDR3 DNA reads TGCGCCAGCAGCCCACTGACGGGGACAGATACGCAGTATTTT. Its protein product is CASSPLTGTDTQYF.

The rearrangement uses TRBV5-4 and TRBJ2-2, with 9 nucleotides matching TRBD1. Germline CDR1 is SGHNT and CDR2 is YYREEE (reference sequence). V shed 4 bases and J 2 bases; nucleotides not matched to a gene: 12. CDR3 length: 18 residues. CDR3 region: CASSKTGTGSLNTGELFF. Written as DNA, the CDR3 is TGTGCCAGCAGCAAGACCGGGACAGGGTCCCTTAACACCGGGGAGCTGTTTTTT.